A selection of T cell receptor beta chains follows, all from one sample in a study of tumor and adjacent non-tumor tissue in lung cancer. Via MiXCR, TCRdb re-called the multiplex PCR reads, giving one row per CDR3 protein. The sample contains approximately 130,000 distinct CDR3 sequences, approximately 71% of which appear only once. Sequencing input: lung tumor tissue. The receptors were sampled from a man aged 25 to 40 with non-small cell lung cancer. Each CDR3 is given with its conserved first and last residue. Each record gives: J gene, D gene, V gene, clone size, CDR3 protein, CDR3 DNA. The D gene is left open where the match is weak. Clone size is stated in some rows and not others, as once, few, many or a class when expanded.

j_call: TRBJ2-7; d_call: .; v_call: TRBV20-1; clone_size: few; cdr3_aa: CSADPGHLDSGEQYF; cdr3_nt: TGCAGTGCCGACCCGGGACACCTAGACTCGGGCGAGCAGTACTTC
j_call: TRBJ2-1; d_call: .; v_call: TRBV29-1; clone_size: .; cdr3_aa: CSVVRGGEQFF; cdr3_nt: TGCAGCGTTGTAAGAGGCGGTGAACAGTTCTTC
j_call: TRBJ2-6; d_call: .; v_call: TRBV13; clone_size: many; cdr3_aa: CASSPSTTGANVLTF; cdr3_nt: TGTGCCAGCAGCCCTTCGACAACCGGGGCCAACGTCCTGACTTTC
j_call: TRBJ2-7; d_call: .; v_call: TRBV29-1; clone_size: .; cdr3_aa: CSARMSSYEQYF; cdr3_nt: TGCAGCGCCCGGATGAGCTCCTATGAGCAGTACTTC
j_call: TRBJ2-7; d_call: TRBD2; v_call: TRBV20-1; clone_size: .; cdr3_aa: CSARSVGGAYKQYF; cdr3_nt: TGCAGTGCTAGATCAGTCGGGGGGGCATACAAGCAGTACTTC
j_call: TRBJ2-3; d_call: .; v_call: TRBV20-1; clone_size: .; cdr3_aa: CSTRPGGDTQYF; cdr3_nt: TGCAGTACTAGGCCCGGGGGAGATACGCAGTATTTT
j_call: TRBJ2-5; d_call: TRBD2; v_call: TRBV20-1; clone_size: .; cdr3_aa: CSAPIPAGGSQETQYF; cdr3_nt: TGCAGTGCTCCTATCCCAGCGGGAGGCTCCCAAGAGACCCAGTACTTC
j_call: TRBJ2-7; d_call: .; v_call: TRBV11-2; clone_size: .; cdr3_aa: CGSSFSYYEQYF; cdr3_nt: TGTGGCAGCAGCTTCAGCTACTACGAGCAGTACTTC
j_call: TRBJ2-3; d_call: .; v_call: TRBV12-5; clone_size: .; cdr3_aa: CAGGFPAGTDTQYF; cdr3_nt: TGTGCTGGTGGTTTTCCTGCGGGCACAGATACGCAGTATTTT
j_call: TRBJ1-2; d_call: TRBD1; v_call: TRBV4-1; clone_size: .; cdr3_aa: CASSQSPGGAYGYTF; cdr3_nt: TGCGCCAGTAGCCAATCCCCAGGGGGAGCCTATGGCTACACCTTC
j_call: TRBJ1-2; d_call: .; v_call: TRBV12-3/TRBV12-4; clone_size: .; cdr3_aa: CVSGQGTGYTF; cdr3_nt: TGTGTCAGCGGCCAGGGTACTGGCTACACCTTC
j_call: TRBJ1-4; d_call: .; v_call: TRBV10-2; clone_size: many; cdr3_aa: CASSERDEKLFF; cdr3_nt: TGCGCCAGCAGTGAGAGGGATGAAAAACTGTTTTTT
j_call: TRBJ1-1; d_call: .; v_call: TRBV4-2; clone_size: .; cdr3_aa: CASSQESAARNTEAFF; cdr3_nt: TGTGCCAGCAGCCAAGAAAGCGCAGCCCGGAACACTGAAGCTTTCTTT
j_call: TRBJ2-2; d_call: .; v_call: TRBV11-1; clone_size: .; cdr3_aa: CAGSPSPQVTGELFF; cdr3_nt: TGTGCCGGCAGCCCAAGCCCACAGGTGACCGGGGAACTGTTTTTT
j_call: TRBJ1-1; d_call: .; v_call: TRBV11-3; clone_size: .; cdr3_aa: CASSSGIGPGTFF; cdr3_nt: TGTGCCAGCAGCTCGGGGATAGGGCCGGGAACTTTCTTT
j_call: TRBJ1-1; d_call: .; v_call: TRBV12-3/TRBV12-4; clone_size: .; cdr3_aa: CASNLGGGSTEAFF; cdr3_nt: TGTGCCAGCAATCTAGGAGGGGGGAGCACTGAAGCTTTCTTT
j_call: TRBJ2-3; d_call: .; v_call: TRBV24-1; clone_size: .; cdr3_aa: CATSDSVIDTQYF; cdr3_nt: TGTGCCACCAGTGATTCAGTCATAGATACACAGTATTTT